This T cell receptor beta chain was identified during a study of T cell responses to AZD1222 COVID-19 vaccine (dated by TCRdb to 2020 to 2023). About the study as a whole: AZD1222 recipients whose second dose came at about 4 weeks and those whose second dose came at about 12 weeks were combined into one group, since spike-specific TCR depth and breadth did not differ between the two schedules. Trial participants were enrolled into age subgroups of 18-55, 56-69 and 70-plus years, which contained around 150, 29 and 61 TCR-sequenced participants, respectively. A total of roughly 240 trial participants underwent TCR sequencing, of whom approximately 210 received two doses of AZD1222 and 26 received two doses of the MenACWY control vaccine.

Regarding this clone: No cognate antigen has been identified for it. No per-base quality is available; no much larger clone lies one base away.

The germline V gene (reference sequence) gives CDR1 as LGHDT and CDR2 as YNNKEL. Trimming takes 4 bases off V and 4 bases off J; junction bases not matched to a gene: 9. Spanning cysteine to phenylalanine, the CDR3 consists of 19 amino acids. The entry retains the CDR3 DNA only, 57 bases that are in frame from base 1. Summary of the overall study and its limitations: Spike-specific TCR breadth and depth rose significantly after two AZD1222 doses compared with day 0 and with MenACWY recipients. In the small 56-69-year group, the increase in depth fell short of significance, most likely because of low power. No day 14 peak-response samples were available, so repertoires were characterized only after the peak T cell response. Conclusions about previously exposed vaccinees are limited because only 5 or 6 AZD1222 recipients were SARS-CoV-2 seropositive at baseline. The whole spike protein was spanned by vaccine-associated CD4 TCRs, and dominant responses were seen in regions 160-218 and 743-854. Most participants were white British and females outnumbered males, and the authors suggested that clonal diversity may have been underestimated. Nearly half of unique spike-specific TCRs reportedly recognized epitopes outside regions mutated in the B.1.351 and B.1.1.7 variants.

The sample's time point, from its label and the paper: baseline before first vaccination. Vaccinee samples came from UK trials COV001 and COV002, including a single-blind randomized controlled phase 2/3 trial of AZD1222 (ChAdOx1 nCoV-19) in healthy adults. Trial participant PBMC samples were collected at day 0 and day 28 after the second dose for TCRbeta chain sequencing. The CDR3 regions of human TCRbeta chains were analyzed by immunosequencing. Under the source paper's analysis protocol: TCRs in the repertoires were compared against a reference library of SARS-CoV-2-specific TCRs that had been generated with the MIRA antigen-specificity platform. Breadth was defined as the fraction of unique TCRs that were SARS-CoV-2-associated, and depth was defined as the fraction of total T cells that were SARS-CoV-2-associated. Using the MIRA data, each spike-specific TCR was mapped to the spike region that the TCR reacts to and placed in a CD4 or CD8 class. Log10-transformed breadth and depth values were compared by one-way ANOVA with Sidak's multiple comparisons tests. The immuneACCESS repertoire file appears here via TCRdb, limited to in-frame rearrangements. These files lack a portion of the clones; in checked studies, under half of the deficit traces to unresolved V genes, and the cause of the others is not known. That table furnishes V, J and clone size, whereas the DNA furnished D and trimming. The sample profile shows tens of thousands of clones; more than 75% of them were found once. The ten largest account for 13% of the sample.

The chain couples TRBV3-1 (or the pseudogene TRBV3-2) to TRBJ2-6; 14 bases in between match TRBD2. Sequencing used peripheral blood, obtained on day 0 of AZD1222 vaccination. The TCR comes from an adult in good health. The DNA sequence is TGTGCCAGCAGCCCTCTCCCGGGACTAGCGGGGGCAGGGGCCAACGTCCTGACTTTC. Its protein reads: CASSPLPGLAGAGANVLTF.